The clone carrying this TCR beta chain occurred many times. It was uncontrolled infection, other autoimmune disease, pregnancy or lactation that excluded patients. Losses at the gene ends were 4 bases for V and 2 bases for J; bases not matched to a gene: 10. CDR1 and CDR2 (germline): DFQATT, SNEGSKA (reference sequence). CDR3 length: 15 amino acids. Authors of the study amplified TCR beta CDR3 regions from RNA transcripts. In the first-round RT-PCR of the TCR CDR3, the HTBI primer set was used. TCRdb called the multiplex PCR reads again in MiXCR, with one record for every CDR3 protein. Here the sample spans about 560,000 distinct CDR3 sequences, roughly 15% being singletons. These data come from a study of T cells in Graves' hyperthyroidism and ophthalmopathy.

Sequencing was done on a sample of blood. This sequence originates from a woman between 35 and 50 years old with Graves' hyperthyroidism. The rearrangement joins TRBV20-1 to TRBJ2-5, with 7 bases identical to TRBD1. The CDR3 DNA reads as TGCAGTGCTACCCAAGGGGGCCCCAAACAAGAGACCCAGTACTTC. It translates to CSATQGGPKQETQYF.